The clone carrying this TCR beta chain was counted many times. The data were obtained in a study of molecular identifiers for immune sequencing clone quantification. On the study more broadly: Sequencing covered four of five parts into which replicate RNA from about 20,000 or 100,000 naive CD8 cells was split.

TCRdb ran MiXCR on the PCR reads and lists one entry per CDR3 protein. Here the sample spans about 640,000 distinct CDR3 sequences, roughly 21% being singletons. Trimming removed 4 bases from V and 0 bases from J, with 20 bases in between. The CDR3 extends over 18 amino acids. Germline V gene data show CDR1 as LGHNA and CDR2 as YSLEER. CD8+CD4-CCR7+CD45RA+ cells were sorted as naive CD8 T cells. The chain recombines TRBV4-3 with TRBJ2-3; TRBD1 might be the D (5 bases). The receptor was derived from a human donor in good health. Some libraries in this study had Jurkat cell RNA spiked in. Sequences were obtained from naive CD8+ T cells from blood, with Jurkat cell RNA spiked in. The subset denotes: FACS-sorted CD8+CD4-CCR7+CD45RA+ naive T cells. CDR3 amino acids: CASSPTLLQAWSTDTQYF. The CDR3 region has the DNA TGCGCCAGCAGCCCGACCCTCTTACAGGCTTGGAGCACAGATACGCAGTATTTT.